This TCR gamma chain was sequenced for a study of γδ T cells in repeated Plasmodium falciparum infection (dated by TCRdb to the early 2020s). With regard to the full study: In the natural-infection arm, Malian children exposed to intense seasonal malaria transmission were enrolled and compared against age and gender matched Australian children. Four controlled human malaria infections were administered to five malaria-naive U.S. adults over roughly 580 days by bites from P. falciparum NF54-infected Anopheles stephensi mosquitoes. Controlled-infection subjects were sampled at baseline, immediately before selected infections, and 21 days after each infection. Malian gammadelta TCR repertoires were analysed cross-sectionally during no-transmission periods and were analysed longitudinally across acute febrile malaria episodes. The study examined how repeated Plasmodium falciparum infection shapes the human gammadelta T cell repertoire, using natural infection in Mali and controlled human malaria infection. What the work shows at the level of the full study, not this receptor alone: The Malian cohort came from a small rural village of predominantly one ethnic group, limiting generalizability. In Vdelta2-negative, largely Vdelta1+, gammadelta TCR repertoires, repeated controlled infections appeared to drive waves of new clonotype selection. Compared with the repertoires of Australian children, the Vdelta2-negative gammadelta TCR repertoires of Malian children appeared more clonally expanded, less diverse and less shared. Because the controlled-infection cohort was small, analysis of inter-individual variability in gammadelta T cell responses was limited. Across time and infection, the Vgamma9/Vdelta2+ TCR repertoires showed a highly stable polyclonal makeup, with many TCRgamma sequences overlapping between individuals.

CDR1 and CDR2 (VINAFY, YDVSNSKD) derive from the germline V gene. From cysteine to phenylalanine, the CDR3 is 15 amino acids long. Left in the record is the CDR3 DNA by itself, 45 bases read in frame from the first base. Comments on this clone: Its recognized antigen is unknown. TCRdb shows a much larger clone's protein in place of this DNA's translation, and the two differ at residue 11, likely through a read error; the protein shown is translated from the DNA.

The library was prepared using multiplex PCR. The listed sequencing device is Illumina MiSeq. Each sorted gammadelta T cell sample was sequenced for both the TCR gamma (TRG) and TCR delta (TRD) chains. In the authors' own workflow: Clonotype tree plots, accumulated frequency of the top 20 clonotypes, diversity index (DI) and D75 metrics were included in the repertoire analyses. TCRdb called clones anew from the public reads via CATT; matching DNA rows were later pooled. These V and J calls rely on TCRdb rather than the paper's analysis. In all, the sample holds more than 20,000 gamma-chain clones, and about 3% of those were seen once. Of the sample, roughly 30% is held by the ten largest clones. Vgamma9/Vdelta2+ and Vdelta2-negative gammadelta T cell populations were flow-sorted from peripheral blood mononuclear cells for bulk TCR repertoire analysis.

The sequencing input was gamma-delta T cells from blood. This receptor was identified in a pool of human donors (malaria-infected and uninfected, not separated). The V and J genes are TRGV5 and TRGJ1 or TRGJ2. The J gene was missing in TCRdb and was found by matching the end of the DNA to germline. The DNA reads TGTGCCACCTGGGACAGGCCGCGGAATTATTGTAAGAAACTCTTT. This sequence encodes CATWDRPRNYCKKLF.